The source of this TCR beta chain is a study of early T cells in non-severe SARS-CoV-2 infection. For the study at large: Alpha and beta chains were unpaired, from unsorted whole-blood bulk RNA. Study-level results: There was a bias toward anti-spike CD8 responses in VDJdb matching, which missed private and CD4 specificities.

The germline V gene encodes CDR1 SGHNT and CDR2 YYREEE (reference sequence). J gave up 1 base and V 3 bases, and 5 bases lay outside the gene matches. The CDR3 contains 15 residues. A note on this clonotype: Its target is not known.

The TCR library protocol attached unique molecular identifiers to the individual cDNA molecules. From the 5' RACE reads, TCRdb called clonotypes with MiXCR, one entry per CDR3 protein. The data contain about 77,000 distinct CDR3 sequences, about a sixth of them singletons. The sequenced sample consisted of whole blood. This receptor was taken from an adult who was a healthcare worker with PCR-confirmed SARS-CoV-2 infection or an uninfected control (not recorded which). This chain connects TRBV5-4 to TRBJ2-5; 8 nucleotides line up with TRBD1. The CDR3 loop reads CASSSTGGAQETQYF. As DNA, the CDR3 is TGTGCCAGCAGCTCCACAGGGGGTGCCCAAGAGACCCAGTACTTC.